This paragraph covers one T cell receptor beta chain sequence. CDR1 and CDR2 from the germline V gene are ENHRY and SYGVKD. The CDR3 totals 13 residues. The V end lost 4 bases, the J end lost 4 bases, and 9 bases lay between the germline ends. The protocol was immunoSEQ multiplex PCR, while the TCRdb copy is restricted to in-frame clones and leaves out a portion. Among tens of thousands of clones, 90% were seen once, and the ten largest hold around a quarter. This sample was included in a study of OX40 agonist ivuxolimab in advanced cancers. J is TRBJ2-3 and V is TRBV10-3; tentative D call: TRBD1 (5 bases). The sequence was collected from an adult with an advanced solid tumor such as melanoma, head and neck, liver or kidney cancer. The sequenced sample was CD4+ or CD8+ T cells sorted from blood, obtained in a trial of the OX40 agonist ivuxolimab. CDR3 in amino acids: CAISAGWADTQYF. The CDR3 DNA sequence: TGTGCCATCAGTGCAGGGTGGGCAGATACGCAGTATTTT.